The next 29 T cell receptor beta chains were all read from a single sample in a study of shared clonotypes between healthy human individuals. Sequenced by immunoSEQ multiplex PCR; TCRdb stores in-frame clones only, minus some. This repertoire shows approximately 700,000 clones, 60% to 75% found once; its top ten account for around 1.7%. Material for sequencing was memory CD4+ T cells sorted from blood. Noted subset: CD45RA-negative fraction. The receptor set was obtained from a woman in her thirties in good health.

The V and J genes are TRBV28 and TRBJ2-7; TRBD2 matches at 8 bases. The trim removed 5 bases at V and 1 base at J, leaving 7 bases unmatched. The CDR3 loop spans 15 amino acids. Looked up from germline, CDR1 is MDHEN and CDR2 is SYDVKM. This chain's CDR3 is CASSPPGGRSYEQYF. DNA for the CDR3: TGTGCCAGCAGTCCTCCAGGCGGGAGGTCCTACGAGCAGTACTTC. Together with reference TRBV28 and TRBJ2-7, the CDR3 gives the full variable domain: DVKVTQSSRYLVKRTGEKVFLECVQDMDHENMFWYRQDPGLGLRLIYFSYDVKMKEKGDIPEGYSVSREKKERFSLILESASTNQTSMYLCASSPPGGRSYEQYFGPGTRLTVT.

The V and J genes are TRBV6-5 and TRBJ2-7, with TRBD2 matching 7 bases. V shed 0 bases, J shed 8 bases, and the junction held 4 bases outside the gene matches. Germline V gene lookup returns CDR1 MNHEY and CDR2 SVGAGI. This CDR3 has 13 amino acids. CDR3 loop: CASSYSSSGQQYF. As DNA, the CDR3 is TGTGCCAGCAGTTACTCGTCTAGCGGACAGCAGTACTTC.

This clone was seen repeatedly, ten times or more. The chain has TRBV11-2 and TRBJ2-2; 12 bases match TRBD2. Germline values: CDR1 SGHAT, CDR2 FQNNGV. The length of the CDR3 is 15 residues. V shed 5 bases, J shed 8 bases, and the junction held 6 bases outside the gene matches. The CDR3 loop is CASSLAGGIRGELFF. The CDR3 nucleotides are TGTGCCAGCAGCCTAGCGGGAGGGATTAGGGGGGAGCTGTTTTTT.

In this sample, this clone turned up once. This rearrangement joins TRBV19 to TRBJ2-1, with D maybe TRBD2 (5 bases). The CDR3 runs 16 residues. Germline V gene data show CDR1 as LNHDA and CDR2 as SQIVND (reference sequence). Trimming stripped 3 bases from V and 10 bases from J, with 22 bases between. Written as DNA, the CDR3 is TGTGCCAGTAGTATCCTAGGGTCGGGGTCCGTAGGGGAGCAGTTCTTC. It is translated as CASSILGSGSVGEQFF.

V and J are TRBV27 and TRBJ1-1, with 10 bases aligning to TRBD1. Losses at the gene ends were 7 bases for V and 11 bases for J; bases not matched to a gene: 13. The germline CDR1 and CDR2 sequences are MNHEY and SMNVEV (reference sequence). The CDR3 totals 14 residues. The CDR3, as DNA: TGTGCCAGCATCCCGGGACAGGGGATTCGTACGGCTTTCTTT. Translation gives CASIPGQGIRTAFF.

The rearrangement links TRBV21-1 to TRBJ2-7; the table names TRBD2, a call not compared with the DNA. TRBV21-1 is a pseudogene. The length of the CDR3 is 16 residues. CDR3 protein: CASSKASNLEGYEQYF. In DNA form, the CDR3 reads TGTGCCAGCAGCAAAGCAAGTAACCTTGAGGGCTACGAGCAGTACTTC.

The chain recombines TRBV18 with TRBJ1-4; D possibly corresponds to TRBD1 (5 bases). V was cut by 2 bases and J by 0 bases, with 7 bases left in between. Germline assignment: CDR1 KGHSH and CDR2 LQKENI. CDR3 length equals 15 residues. CDR3 in DNA: TGTGCCAGCTCACCAATAGGGGCAACTAATGAAAAACTGTTTTTT. This encodes CASSPIGATNEKLFF. Together with reference TRBV18 and TRBJ1-4, the CDR3 gives the full variable domain: NAGVMQNPRHLVRRRGQEARLRCSPMKGHSHVYWYRQLPEEGLKFMVYLQKENIIDESGMPKERFSAEFPKEGPSILRIQQVVRGDSAAYFCASSPIGATNEKLFFGSGTQLSVL.

V and J are TRBV25-1 and TRBJ2-1; D remains ambiguous. Trimming cost V 1 base and J 9 bases, with 19 bases left between them. Germline CDR1 is MGHDK and CDR2 is SYGVNS. The CDR3 runs to 16 residues. The CDR3 DNA follows: TGTGCCAGCAGTGAATGGTCCCGGCAGGACCAGAGTGAGCAGTTCTTC. It specifies CASSEWSRQDQSEQFF.

V usage is TRBV7-6 and J usage is TRBJ2-2; TRBD2 aligns across 8 bases. The CDR3 has 15 amino acids. Germline CDR1 and CDR2: SGHVS and FNYEAQ. The V and J ends lost 5 bases and 3 bases, in that order; junction bases with no gene match: 5. DNA for the CDR3: TGTGCCAGCAGCCCGGGACTAGAATACACCGGGGAGCTGTTTTTT. Translation gives CASSPGLEYTGELFF.

This clone turned up a few times. V is TRBV7-8 and J is TRBJ1-3, with 8 bases that match TRBD1. The V gene's germline CDR1 is SGHVS and CDR2 FQNEAQ. This CDR3 is 16 amino acids long. The ends lost 4 bases at V and 0 bases at J; junction bases unmatched: 5. The CDR3 DNA follows: TGTGCCAGCAGCTCACGGACAGGGACCTCTGGAAACACCATATATTTT. Translation gives CASSSRTGTSGNTIYF.

Here the CDR3 reads CASSRTDSYEQYF. CDR3 coding DNA: TGCGCCAGCAGTAGGACAGACTCCTACGAGCAGTACTTC. The J gene is TRBJ2-7, the V gene TRBV10-1; maybe TRBD1 (6 bases). Trimming shortened V by 5 bases and J by 0 bases, and 8 bases separated the two germline ends. Germline CDR1 and CDR2: WNHNN and SYGVQD (reference sequence). The CDR3 length is 13 residues.

The genes are TRBV27 and TRBJ1-1; possible D gene TRBD1, 5 bases. Germline CDR1 MNHEY, CDR2 SMNVEV (reference sequence). Trimming pared 6 bases from V and 1 base from J, leaving 12 bases between. The CDR3 contains 14 residues. The CDR3 is CASRDPQGNTEAFF. DNA of the CDR3: TGTGCCAGCAGAGACCCCCAGGGGAACACTGAAGCTTTCTTT.

This rearrangement joins TRBV2 to TRBJ1-1; D is unclear. Germline assignment: CDR1 SNHLY and CDR2 FYNNEI. V was pared by 4 bases and J by 3 bases, with 9 bases between. The CDR3 has 13 residues. The CDR3 DNA follows: TGTGCCAGCAGTGGTCCCTCGTACACTGAAGCTTTCTTT. Translated: CASSGPSYTEAFF.

CDR3 sequence reads: CASSQGPLAGVEQYF. The DNA of the CDR3 is TGCGCCAGCAGCCAAGGTCCCCTAGCGGGAGTCGAGCAGTACTTC. The chain employs TRBV4-1 and TRBJ2-7; 10 nucleotides line up with TRBD2. Germline V gene sequence: CDR1 MGHRA, CDR2 YSYEKL. The V and J ends lost 1 base and 6 bases, in that order; junction bases with no gene match: 6. The CDR3 sequence is 15 residues long.

This sequence joins TRBV27 and TRBJ2-2; TRBD1 matches at 8 bases. The CDR3 contains 16 residues. V lost 6 bases to trimming and J lost 2 bases; unmatched junction nucleotides: 8. Per germline, CDR1 MNHEY and CDR2 SMNVEV (reference sequence). This CDR3 reads CASRIGQGTNTGELFF. The CDR3 DNA is TGTGCCAGCAGAATAGGACAGGGAACAAACACCGGGGAGCTGTTTTTT.

The genes are TRBV6-1 and TRBJ2-3; D might be TRBD1 or TRBD2, each matching 7 bases. This CDR3 contains 14 residues. Germline V gene lookup returns CDR1 MNHNS and CDR2 SASEGT. The V and J ends lost 7 bases and 5 bases respectively, with 16 bases between them. CDR3 protein: CASTQGGWQDTQYF. In nucleotides, the CDR3 is TGTGCCAGCACTCAGGGGGGGTGGCAAGATACGCAGTATTTT.

This clone was counted ten times or more. This rearrangement joins TRBV5-1 to TRBJ2-1; perhaps TRBD2 as D (5 bases). The CDR3 covers 12 residues. Germline loops: CDR1 SGHRS, CDR2 YFSETQ. V shed 5 bases and J shed 5 bases, with 8 bases lying between them. The CDR3 here is CASRGGNNEQFF. The CDR3 DNA reads as TGCGCCAGCAGAGGAGGAAACAATGAGCAGTTCTTC.

This chain links TRBV28 with TRBJ2-2; TRBD1 is a possible D gene (6 bases). Germline CDR1 and CDR2: MDHEN and SYDVKM. This CDR3 contains 14 residues. V shed 6 bases and J shed 3 bases, with 11 bases lying between them. This chain's CDR3 is CASRRTDYTGELFF. CDR3 sequence (DNA): TGTGCCAGCAGAAGGACAGATTACACCGGGGAGCTGTTTTTT. Complete variable domain (other parts from reference TRBV28 and TRBJ2-2): DVKVTQSSRYLVKRTGEKVFLECVQDMDHENMFWYRQDPGLGLRLIYFSYDVKMKEKGDIPEGYSVSREKKERFSLILESASTNQTSMYLCASRRTDYTGELFFGEGSRLTVL.

Here the CDR3 reads CASRAVGTGIMETQYF. The CDR3 bases are TGTGCCAGCAGGGCGGTAGGGACAGGGATTATGGAGACCCAGTACTTC. The chain joins TRBV6-6 to TRBJ2-5; 9 nucleotides align to TRBD1. The germline V gene encodes CDR1 MNHNY and CDR2 SVGAGI (reference sequence). J gave up 5 bases and V 6 bases, and 13 bases lay outside the gene matches. This CDR3 region has 16 residues.

This clone was seen a single time. The rearrangement joins TRBV29-1 to TRBJ2-1; D remains ambiguous. The CDR3 sequence is 15 residues long. In germline, CDR1 is SQVTM, CDR2 ANQGSEA. Trimming shortened V by 4 bases and J by 0 bases, and 13 bases separated the two germline ends. Written as DNA, the CDR3 is TGCAGCGTTGGGGCAGCCTTAAGCTCCTACAATGAGCAGTTCTTC. It translates to CSVGAALSSYNEQFF.

J is TRBJ2-5 and V is TRBV6-6; D perhaps matches TRBD1 (5 bases). The CDR3 contains 16 residues. The ends were cut back, 5 bases at V and 4 bases at J, with 20 bases in the middle. Per germline, CDR1 MNHNY and CDR2 SVGAGI (reference sequence). The CDR3 nucleotides are TGTGCCAGCAGTCAGACAGCAAGGTCACCTCTAGAGACCCAGTACTTC. It yields the protein CASSQTARSPLETQYF.

CDR3 protein: CASSRGQGRTVYGYTF. The CDR3 region has the DNA TGTGCCAGTAGTAGGGGACAGGGGCGCACTGTCTATGGCTACACCTTC. This chain uses TRBV19 with TRBJ1-2, with 10 bases matching TRBD1. V dropped 4 bases and J dropped 4; count of bases not matched to a gene: 9. The CDR3 is 16 residues long. The germline gives CDR1 LNHDA, CDR2 SQIVND (reference sequence).

This sequence joins TRBV14 and TRBJ2-1; 7 nucleotides line up with TRBD1. This CDR3 comprises 17 residues. Germline CDR1 is SGHDN and CDR2 is FVKESK. V dropped 3 bases and J dropped 6; count of bases not matched to a gene: 14. The CDR3 here is CASSHKQQGLIGNEQFF. CDR3 sequence (DNA): TGTGCCAGCAGCCACAAACAACAGGGGTTAATTGGCAATGAGCAGTTCTTC.

The chain joins TRBV2 to TRBJ2-2; 11 bases align to TRBD2. Germline values: CDR1 SNHLY, CDR2 FYNNEI. Germline trimming cut 6 bases from V and 5 bases from J; bases unmatched to any gene: 5. The length of the CDR3 is 15 residues. The CDR3 DNA reads TGTGCCAGCAGGCTAGCGGGAGGTGGAACCGGGGAGCTGTTTTTT. It yields the protein CASRLAGGGTGELFF.

This sequence joins TRBV2 and TRBJ2-5; tentatively, D is TRBD1 or TRBD2 (5 bases each). The CDR3 is made up of 12 amino acids. The germline gives CDR1 SNHLY, CDR2 FYNNEI. With 6 bases removed from V and 5 bases from J, the gap between germline ends came to 10 bases. Written as DNA, the CDR3 is TGTGCCAGCAGAGGTGAGGGGGAGACCCAGTACTTC. It translates to CASRGEGETQYF. Full variable domain (outside the CDR3, taken from reference TRBV2 and TRBJ2-5): EPEVTQTPSHQVTQMGQEVILRCVPISNHLYFYWYRQILGQKVEFLVSFYNNEISEKSEIFDDQFSVERPDGSNFTLKIRSTKLEDSAMYFCASRGEGETQYFGPGTRLLVL.

The chain combines TRBV7-6 with TRBJ2-5; D is unresolved. The V end lost 0 bases, the J end lost 1 base, and 3 bases lay between the germline ends. Germline CDR1 SGHVS, CDR2 FNYEAQ. The CDR3 runs 13 residues. CDR3: CASSLALQETQYF. The DNA of the CDR3 is TGTGCCAGCAGCTTAGCCCTCCAAGAGACCCAGTACTTC.

This clone was detected once. The chain uses TRBV27 and TRBJ2-7; 9 positions match TRBD2. The CDR3 extends over 14 amino acids. Trimming at V came to 3 bases and at J to 4 bases, leaving 4 bases not matched to a gene. The germline V gene encodes CDR1 MNHEY and CDR2 SMNVEV (reference sequence). CDR3 in DNA: TGTGCCAGCAGTTTGCGGGAGGGCCCGTACGAGCAGTACTTC. This encodes CASSLREGPYEQYF.

The chain couples TRBV27 to TRBJ2-7; 7 nucleotides match TRBD1. CDR1 is MNHEY and CDR2 is SMNVEV in the germline V gene (reference sequence). With 3 bases clipped from V and 3 bases from J, the junction kept 8 bases outside the gene matches. The CDR3 covers 15 residues. The CDR3 region is CASSFRWDSYYEQYF. Here the CDR3 DNA reads TGTGCCAGCAGTTTCCGATGGGACAGCTACTACGAGCAGTACTTC.

The chain couples TRBV7-5 to TRBJ1-1; the tabulated D call, TRBD1, remains unverified against the DNA. TRBV7-5 is described as a pseudogene. CDR3 length: 15 residues. CDR3 DNA: TGTGTCAGAAGCGTTGCAGGGGGCAGGAACACTGAAGCTTTCTTT. Translating it yields CVRSVAGGRNTEAFF.